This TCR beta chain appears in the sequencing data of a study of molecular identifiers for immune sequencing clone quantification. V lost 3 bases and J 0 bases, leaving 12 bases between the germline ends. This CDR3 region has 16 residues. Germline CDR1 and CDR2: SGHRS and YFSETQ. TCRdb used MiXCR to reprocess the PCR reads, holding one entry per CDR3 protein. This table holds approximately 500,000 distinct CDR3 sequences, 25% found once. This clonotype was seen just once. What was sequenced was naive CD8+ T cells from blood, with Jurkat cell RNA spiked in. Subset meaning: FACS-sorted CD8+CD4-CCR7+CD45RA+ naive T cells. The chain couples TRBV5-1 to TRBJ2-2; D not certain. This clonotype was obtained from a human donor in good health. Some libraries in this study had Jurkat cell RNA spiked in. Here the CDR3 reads CASSSSGPANTGELFF. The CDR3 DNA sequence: TGCGCCAGCAGCTCTTCCGGGCCGGCGAACACCGGGGAGCTGTTTTTT.